This TCR beta chain was found in a study of blood T cell repertoires in COVID-19. About the research overall: Both acute and convalescent COVID-19 samples were obtained from the United States, Italy and Spain. In each case, the material was cDNA or gDNA derived from T cells, B-cell-depleted T cells, or PBMCs.

Original handling: From reference gene primer amplification, estimates of nucleated cell counts were derived. Generated by immunoSEQ multiplex PCR, the TCRdb table keeps only in-frame clones and is missing some. V and J calls and clone size are given by that table; D and trimming were obtained from the DNA. Of 75,000 to 95,000 clones listed, around 90% are singletons. This CDR3 comprises 17 residues. Germline CDR1 LGHNA, CDR2 YSLEER. Trimming at V came to 0 bases and at J to 3 bases, leaving 5 bases not matched to a gene. The TCR comes from a man in his 60s with acute or convalescent COVID-19. Material: peripheral blood. This chain joins TRBV4-3 and TRBJ2-1; TRBD2 agrees at 10 bases. In DNA, the CDR3 is TGCGCCAGCAGCCAAGATCCTGTAGCGGGGGGCTACAATGAGCAGTTCTTC. This encodes CASSQDPVAGGYNEQFF.